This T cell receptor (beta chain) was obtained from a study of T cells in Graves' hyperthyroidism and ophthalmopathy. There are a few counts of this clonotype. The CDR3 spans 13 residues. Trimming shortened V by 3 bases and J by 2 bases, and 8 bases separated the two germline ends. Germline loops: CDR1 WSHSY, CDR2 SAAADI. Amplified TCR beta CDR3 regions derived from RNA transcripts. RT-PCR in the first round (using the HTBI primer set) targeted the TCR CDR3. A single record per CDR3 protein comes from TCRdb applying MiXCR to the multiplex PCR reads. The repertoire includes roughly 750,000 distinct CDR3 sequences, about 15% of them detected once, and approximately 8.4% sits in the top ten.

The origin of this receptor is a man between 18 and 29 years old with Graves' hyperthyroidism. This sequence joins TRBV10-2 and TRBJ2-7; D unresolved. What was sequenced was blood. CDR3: CASSDAATYEQYF. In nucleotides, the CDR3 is TGCGCCAGCAGTGACGCGGCTACCTACGAGCAGTACTTC.